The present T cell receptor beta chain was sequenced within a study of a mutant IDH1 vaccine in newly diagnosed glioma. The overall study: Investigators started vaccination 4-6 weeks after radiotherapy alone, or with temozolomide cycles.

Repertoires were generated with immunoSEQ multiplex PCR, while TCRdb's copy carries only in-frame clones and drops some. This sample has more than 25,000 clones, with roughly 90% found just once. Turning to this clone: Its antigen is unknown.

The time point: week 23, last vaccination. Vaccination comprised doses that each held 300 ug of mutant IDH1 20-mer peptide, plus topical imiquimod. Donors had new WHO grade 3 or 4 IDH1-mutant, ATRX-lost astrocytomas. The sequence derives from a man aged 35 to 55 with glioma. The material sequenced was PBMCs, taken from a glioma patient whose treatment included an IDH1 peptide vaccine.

In DNA, the CDR3 is TGTGCCAGCAGCCCAGAGGGGACAGCTGTCTACAATGAGCAGTTCTTC. Amino acids: CASSPEGTAVYNEQFF. The V and J genes are TRBV9 and TRBJ2-1; 7 nucleotides match TRBD1. Germline CDR1 reads SGDLS; CDR2 reads YYNGEE. After removal of 4 bases from V and 3 bases from J, the junction contained 10 bases not matched to a gene. The CDR3 runs to 16 residues.